These 24 T cell receptor beta chains came from one sample sequenced in a study of T cells after yellow fever vaccination. TCRdb passed the 5' RACE reads through MiXCR, listing each CDR3 protein once. The sample consists of some 420,000 distinct CDR3 sequences, around 20% of them appearing once. This sample comprised PBMCs, obtained before the yellow fever booster vaccination. These receptor sequences come from a man between 18 and 29 years old who received the YFV17D yellow fever vaccine.

This rearrangement joins TRBV6-5 to TRBJ2-7, with D hard to call. CDR1 is MNHEY, CDR2 SVGAGI, per germline. The CDR3 covers 15 residues. V was cut by 0 bases and J by 2 bases, with 11 bases left in between. CDR3 nucleotide sequence: TGTGCCAGCAGTTACTCAGCAGGTGGAACCTACGAGCAGTACGTC. Amino acids: CASSYSAGGTYEQYV.

There are a few counts of this clonotype. V is TRBV3-1 and J is TRBJ2-7, with TRBD2 matching over 9 bases. Germline V lookup: CDR1 LGHDT, CDR2 YNNKEL (reference sequence). The CDR3 has 16 amino acids. V was pared by 5 bases and J by 4 bases, with 12 bases of the junction left unmatched. The CDR3 spells CASSTRSGGIGYEQYF. In DNA form, the CDR3 reads TGTGCCAGCAGCACCCGTAGCGGGGGAATCGGGTACGAGCAGTACTTC.

The chain is built from TRBV9 and TRBJ1-1, with TRBD1 as a possible D gene (6 bases). V shed 2 bases and J shed 5 bases, with 10 bases lying between them. Germline CDR1 and CDR2: SGDLS and YYNGEE. The CDR3 contains 13 residues. CDR3 nucleotides: TGTGCCAGCAGCGTCGGGGGGCAAACTGAAGCTTTCTTT. This translates into CASSVGGQTEAFF.

This clonotype was picked up a small number of times. V is TRBV4-3 and J is TRBJ1-2, with 9 positions matching TRBD1. The germline CDR1 and CDR2 sequences are LGHNA and YSLEER. CDR3 size: 15 residues. The V and J ends lost 4 bases and 4 bases, in that order; junction bases with no gene match: 7. CDR3 region: CASSPVGTGTYGYTF. DNA of the CDR3: TGCGCCAGCAGCCCAGTTGGGACAGGGACCTATGGCTACACCTTC.

This clonotype has more than one count but fewer than ten. The rearrangement links TRBV12-3 or TRBV12-4 to TRBJ2-7; D tentatively reads TRBD1 or TRBD2 (5 bases each). V lost 6 bases to trimming and J lost 5 bases, with 8 bases between them. The CDR3 length is 11 residues. The CDR3 sequence is CASRRGDEQYF. In DNA form, the CDR3 reads TGTGCCAGCAGGCGAGGGGACGAGCAGTACTTC.

This clonotype was seen once. The chain joins TRBV3-1 to TRBJ1-6, with D possibly matching TRBD1 (6 bases). From germline, CDR1 is LGHDT and CDR2 YNNKEL (reference sequence). The ends were cut back, 4 bases at V and 10 bases at J, with 20 bases in the middle. The CDR3 loop spans 16 amino acids. CDR3 region: CASSLRLTGQGSPLHF. DNA for the CDR3: TGTGCCAGCAGCCTACGATTAACAGGGCAGGGGTCACCCCTCCACTTT.

The CDR3 sequence: CASSPWTVFYEQYF. The CDR3 DNA reads TGTGCCAGCAGCCCGTGGACCGTCTTCTACGAGCAGTACTTC. The chain uses TRBV7-4 and TRBJ2-7; D gene unclear. The germline V gene encodes CDR1 SGHVT and CDR2 SQSDAQ. The CDR3 contains 14 residues. V lost 5 bases, J lost 3 bases, and 14 bases lay in between.

A few counts support this clonotype. This chain uses TRBV24-1 with TRBJ1-1, with 7 bases lining up with TRBD1. Germline lookup yields CDR1 KGHDR and CDR2 SFDVKD. This CDR3 contains 16 residues. V lost 4 bases to trimming and J lost 1 base; unmatched junction nucleotides: 8. The CDR3 nucleotides read TGTGCCACCAGTGACACAGGGGCAGGCGGGAACACTGAAGCTTTCTTT. Translating it yields CATSDTGAGGNTEAFF.

V usage is TRBV28 and J usage is TRBJ1-1, with D possibly being TRBD1 (6 bases). Per germline, CDR1 MDHEN and CDR2 SYDVKM. Trimming stripped 7 bases from V and 1 base from J, with 16 bases between. The CDR3 runs to 15 residues. The CDR3 coding sequence is TGTGCCAGCACCGGGGGGGCAGGATCGAACACTGAAGCTTTCTTT. It specifies CASTGGAGSNTEAFF.

This clonotype was seen a few times. The rearrangement joins TRBV30 to TRBJ2-5; D is uncertain. Germline CDR1 GTSNPN, CDR2 SVGIG (reference sequence). Trimming left V 0 bases short and J 4 bases short, with 6 bases between. This CDR3 contains 12 residues. This CDR3 reads CAWSVQSETQYF. CDR3 bases: TGTGCCTGGAGTGTACAGTCAGAGACCCAGTACTTC.

The chain links TRBV5-4 to TRBJ2-5, with TRBD2 identical over 9 bases. The V segment lost 2 bases and the J segment 9 bases; nucleotides outside the gene matches: 11. The germline gives CDR1 SGHNT, CDR2 YYREEE (reference sequence). CDR3 length: 15 residues. CDR3 residues: CASSFTGTSSRAQYF. CDR3 coding DNA: TGTGCCAGCAGCTTCACCGGGACTAGCTCGAGGGCCCAGTACTTC.

The chain combines TRBV7-9 with TRBJ1-2; TRBD1 matches at 7 bases. The trim removed 6 bases at V and 7 bases at J, leaving 8 bases unmatched. The CDR3 is 13 residues long. From germline, CDR1 is SEHNR and CDR2 FQNEAQ (reference sequence). Here the CDR3 DNA reads TGTGCCAGCAGGCGTACAGGGGTGGGTGGCTACACCTTC. This gives the protein CASRRTGVGGYTF.

The rearrangement uses TRBV4-1 and TRBJ2-3; D may be TRBD1 or TRBD2 (5 bases each). The CDR3 is made up of 14 amino acids. With 1 base removed from V and 4 bases from J, the gap between germline ends came to 9 bases. Germline CDR1 and CDR2: MGHRA and YSYEKL. CDR3 sequence: CASSQGLGADTQYF. CDR3 bases: TGCGCCAGCAGCCAAGGTTTGGGGGCAGATACGCAGTATTTT.

The V gene is TRBV4-3, the J gene TRBJ2-1; 7 bases map to TRBD2. V lost 4 bases and J lost 0; bases outside the gene matches: 9. This CDR3 has 17 amino acids. Germline values: CDR1 LGHNA, CDR2 YSLEER. CDR3 sequence: CASSPAGGFGSYNEQFF. CDR3 nucleotide sequence: TGCGCCAGCAGCCCCGCCGGGGGGTTCGGCTCCTACAATGAGCAGTTCTTC.

This clonotype came up a few times. The rearrangement links TRBV12-3 or TRBV12-4 to TRBJ1-1; D possibly corresponds to TRBD1 (6 bases). This CDR3 comprises 15 residues. V was trimmed by 3 bases and J by 3 bases, leaving 14 bases between them. CDR3 protein: CASSFSAGADTEAFF. The CDR3 DNA reads TGTGCCAGCAGTTTCTCCGCAGGGGCGGACACTGAAGCTTTCTTT.

This clonotype was counted only a few times. The CDR3 sequence is CASSLGTGAKGTEAFF. The CDR3 region has the DNA TGTGCCAGCAGCTTAGGGACAGGGGCTAAGGGCACTGAAGCTTTCTTT. V and J are TRBV7-2 and TRBJ1-1, with 9 nucleotides matching TRBD1. The CDR3 extends over 16 amino acids. The V gene end was trimmed by 1 base and the J gene end by 4 bases; junction bases not matched to a gene: 7. CDR1 and CDR2 from the germline V gene are SGHTA and FQGNSA.

This clonotype came up a few times. V gene TRBV19 combines with J gene TRBJ1-2; 7 positions agree with TRBD1. With 7 bases clipped from V and 8 bases from J, the junction kept 22 bases outside the gene matches. Germline-derived CDR1 and CDR2 are LNHDA and SQIVND (reference sequence). This CDR3 spans 17 amino acids. Here the CDR3 DNA reads TGTGCCAGTACCCCACCCTACTTGACAGGGCGTCCTTGGGGCTACACCTTC. Residues: CASTPPYLTGRPWGYTF.

CDR3 nucleotides: TGTGCCAGCAGCTTAAATGTAATAGGTGCTGGGGCCAACGTCCTGACTTTC. Amino acid sequence: CASSLNVIGAGANVLTF. The chain recombines TRBV11-1 with TRBJ2-6; D ambiguous. The CDR3 extends over 17 amino acids. Germline V gene data show CDR1 as SGHAT and CDR2 as FQDESV (reference sequence). With 2 bases removed from V and 2 bases from J, the gap between germline ends came to 13 bases.

This clonotype was detected only a few times. The CDR3 nucleotides read TGTGCCAGCAGCTTAGTGGAATCAGCTGGCTACACCTTC. Translating it yields CASSLVESAGYTF. The chain combines TRBV7-8 with TRBJ1-2; D is undetermined. V was cut by 1 base and J by 7 bases, with 10 bases left in between. The CDR3 contains 13 residues. Germline V gene sequence: CDR1 SGHVS, CDR2 FQNEAQ.

The V and J genes are TRBV5-4 and TRBJ1-4; 9 bases align to TRBD1. The CDR3 runs to 17 residues. Per germline, CDR1 SGHNT and CDR2 YYREEE (reference sequence). V lost 4 bases to trimming and J lost 9 bases; unmatched junction nucleotides: 16. The CDR3 coding sequence is TGTGCCAGCAGCGGGACCCGGGACAGGGTCGAGCGGAAAAAACTGTTTTTT. It codes for CASSGTRDRVERKKLFF.

The chain is built from TRBV18 and TRBJ2-1; 7 bases map to TRBD1. Trimming at V came to 2 bases and at J to 8 bases, leaving 6 bases not matched to a gene. Per the germline V gene, CDR1 is KGHSH and CDR2 is LQKENI. The CDR3 sequence is 14 residues long. CDR3 region: CASSPAQGFDEQFF. The DNA for the CDR3 is TGTGCCAGCTCACCAGCACAGGGGTTCGATGAGCAGTTCTTC.

This chain links TRBV7-9 with TRBJ1-2, with D possibly matching TRBD1 (5 bases). This CDR3 contains 14 residues. Trimming took off 6 bases at V and 8 bases at J, with 19 bases between the two ends. Germline CDR1 and CDR2: SEHNR and FQNEAQ (reference sequence). The DNA for the CDR3 is TGTGCCAGCAGACCGGGACGGGAAGAAAAGGGCTACACCTTC. Encoded protein: CASRPGREEKGYTF.

This clonotype showed up just a few times. The chain recombines TRBV12-3 or TRBV12-4 with TRBJ2-2; weak D call: TRBD2 (6 bases). V was shortened by 6 bases and J by 6 bases, with 11 bases between the two germline ends. The CDR3 length is 13 residues. Written as DNA, the CDR3 is TGTGCCAGCAGCATGCGGGGCCCCGGGGAGCTGTTTTTT. It translates to CASSMRGPGELFF.

The rearrangement uses TRBV20-1 and TRBJ2-7; D not certain. V was trimmed by 0 bases and J by 1 base, leaving 16 bases between them. Germline assignment: CDR1 DFQATT and CDR2 SNEGSKA (reference sequence). The CDR3 has 16 amino acids. Written as DNA, the CDR3 is TGCAGTGCTAGAGATATACGGGCAACAGCTTCCTACGAGCAGTACTTC. Its translation is CSARDIRATASYEQYF.